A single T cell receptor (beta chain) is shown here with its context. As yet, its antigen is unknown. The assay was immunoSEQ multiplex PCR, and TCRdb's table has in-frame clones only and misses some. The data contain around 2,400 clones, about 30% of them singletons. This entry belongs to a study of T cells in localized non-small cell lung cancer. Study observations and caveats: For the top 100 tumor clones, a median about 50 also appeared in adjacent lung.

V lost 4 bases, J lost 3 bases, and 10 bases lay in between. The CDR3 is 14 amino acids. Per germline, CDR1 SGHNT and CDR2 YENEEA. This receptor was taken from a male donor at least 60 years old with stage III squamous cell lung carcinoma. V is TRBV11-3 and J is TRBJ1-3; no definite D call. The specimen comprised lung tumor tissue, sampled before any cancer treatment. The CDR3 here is CASSSYSSGNTIYF. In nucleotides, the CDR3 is TGTGCCAGCAGCTCCTACTCCAGTGGAAACACCATATATTTT.